Presented here are 21 T cell receptor beta chains from one specimen sequenced in a study of T cell repertoires in aging, cancer and after chemotherapy. Amplification of TCR beta used genomic DNA extracted from peripheral blood. TRB rearrangements spanning V, D and J were amplified using mixed TRB-A/B primers. From the multiplex PCR reads, TCRdb called clonotypes with MiXCR, one entry per CDR3 protein. The data show about 11,000 distinct CDR3 sequences, 25% to 35% seen once. Sequenced: blood. These TCRs come from a human donor in good health.

This clonotype was picked up a small number of times. The rearrangement links TRBV11-3 to TRBJ2-3, with D tentatively TRBD2 (6 bases). This CDR3 is 14 amino acids long. V was trimmed by 2 bases and J by 4 bases, leaving 10 bases between them. Germline V gives CDR1 SGHNT, CDR2 YENEEA. The CDR3 DNA is TGTGCCAGCAGCTTACGGGGGTGGGCAGATACGCAGTATTTT. Translating it yields CASSLRGWADTQYF.

This clonotype turned up a few times. The CDR3 reads CASSAGDTYNEQFF. For the CDR3, the DNA is TGTGCCAGCAGTGCTGGGGACACCTACAATGAGCAGTTCTTC. V gene TRBV6-5 combines with J gene TRBJ2-1; possible D gene TRBD1, 6 bases. CDR3 length: 14 amino acids. Germline loops: CDR1 MNHEY, CDR2 SVGAGI. V lost 5 bases to trimming and J lost 2 bases, with 10 bases between them.

A remark on this clonotype: Germline is not matched at one junction end, which may reflect a read error. The chain has TRBV5-6 and TRBJ2-3; TRBD2 matches at 8 bases. The CDR3 has 17 amino acids. Germline-derived CDR1 and CDR2 are SGHDT and YYEEEE. For the CDR3, the DNA is TGTGCCAGCAGCTTGGCCCTAACGGGGGGGCCGGGGGATATGCAGTATTTT. This encodes CASSLALTGGPGDMQYF.

The chain recombines TRBV11-1 with TRBJ2-2; no firm D call. V was cut by 4 bases and J by 0 bases, with 9 bases left in between. Germline loops: CDR1 SGHAT, CDR2 FQDESV (reference sequence). This CDR3 comprises 15 residues. CDR3 coding DNA: TGTGCCAGCAGCTCCGGGCAGTCGAACACCGGGGAGCTGTTTTTT. It translates to CASSSGQSNTGELFF.

By share of the sample, this clonotype is medium-sized. V gene TRBV15 combines with J gene TRBJ2-3; D might be TRBD1 or TRBD2, each matching 6 bases. Trimming removed 3 bases at V and 2 bases at J, with 15 bases between. The CDR3 spans 16 residues. The germline gives CDR1 LNHNV, CDR2 YYDKDF (reference sequence). The CDR3 nucleotides read TGTGCCACCAGCAGCCCCCTAGGGGGGACCACAGATACGCAGTATTTT. Amino acids: CATSSPLGGTTDTQYF.

With respect to this clonotype: This sequence may be a read error, since a much larger clone differs from it by one base. The rearrangement uses TRBV11-1 and TRBJ1-4; weak D call: TRBD1 (5 bases). CDR1 is SGHAT, CDR2 FQDESV, per germline (reference sequence). The CDR3 sequence is 15 residues long. The DNA of the CDR3 is TGTGCCAACAGCTTGGCCCGCAGGGATAATGAAAAACTGTTTTTT. Residues: CANSLARRDNEKLFF.

The chain employs TRBV11-1 and TRBJ2-1, with TRBD2 matching over 12 bases. After removal of 3 bases from V and 3 bases from J, the junction contained 6 bases not matched to a gene. CDR1 and CDR2 (germline): SGHAT, FQDESV (reference sequence). This CDR3 comprises 17 residues. CDR3 in amino acids: CASSLSLLAGGYNEQFF. In nucleotides, the CDR3 is TGTGCCAGCAGCTTGTCACTACTAGCGGGAGGCTACAATGAGCAGTTCTTC.

This clonotype is judged medium-sized. V gene TRBV19 combines with J gene TRBJ2-6; 9 positions match TRBD1. Germline V CDR1 and CDR2: LNHDA, SQIVND (reference sequence). This CDR3 has 17 residues. Losses at the gene ends were 8 bases for V and 0 bases for J; bases not matched to a gene: 8. The chain's CDR3 is CASSVGQGYSGANVLTF. The CDR3 DNA is TGTGCCAGTTCAGTGGGACAGGGATACTCTGGGGCCAACGTCCTGACTTTC.

This clonotype was seen more than once but under ten times. V is TRBV14 and J is TRBJ2-7; D gene unclear. The CDR3 contains 14 residues. Per the germline V gene, CDR1 is SGHDN and CDR2 is FVKESK. Trimming removed 0 bases at V and 4 bases at J, with 10 bases between. CDR3 protein: CASSQEIGGYEQYF. As DNA, the CDR3 is TGTGCCAGCAGCCAAGAAATAGGCGGTTACGAGCAGTACTTC.

In its sample, this clonotype was seen a few times. The chain uses TRBV6-2 or TRBV6-3 and TRBJ1-1; no clear D. Germline V gene data show CDR1 as MNHEY and CDR2 as SVGEGT. Trimming removed 6 bases at V and 3 bases at J, with 11 bases between. This CDR3 comprises 13 residues. CDR3 sequence: CASRVLRDTEAFF. In DNA, the CDR3 is TGTGCCAGCAGGGTCTTGAGGGACACTGAAGCTTTCTTT.

V usage is TRBV7-2 and J usage is TRBJ2-7; D uncertain. Trimming removed 4 bases at V and 0 bases at J, with 4 bases between. The germline V gene has CDR1 SGHTA and CDR2 FQGNSA. This CDR3 is 12 amino acids long. The CDR3 DNA follows: TGTGCCAGCAGCTCCTACTCCTACGAGCAGTACTTC. Encoded protein: CASSSYSYEQYF.

The chain couples TRBV6-5 to TRBJ1-2; TRBD2 agrees at 8 bases. The end of the DNA is better explained by TRBJ2-7, so the J call may be wrong. The germline V gene encodes CDR1 MNHEY and CDR2 SVGAGI. This CDR3 has 14 amino acids. CDR3 sequence (DNA): TGTGCCAGCAGTTACTCTTTAGCTAGCGGGGAGCAGTACTTC. It specifies CASSYSLASGEQYF.

This clonotype was detected only a few times. The CDR3, as DNA: TGTGCCAGCAGCCCCCCCGGAGGGGGCGGGAATGAGCAGTTCTTC. It is translated as CASSPPGGGGNEQFF. The chain combines TRBV4-2 with TRBJ2-1; D is perhaps TRBD1 (7 bases). V dropped 4 bases and J dropped 7 bases, with 17 bases sitting between them. This CDR3 spans 15 amino acids. Per the germline V gene, CDR1 is LGHNA and CDR2 is YNFKEQ.

V and J are TRBV18 and TRBJ1-2, with D tentatively TRBD1 (6 bases). From germline, CDR1 is KGHSH and CDR2 LQKENI. V was shortened by 8 bases and J by 5 bases, with 18 bases between the two germline ends. CDR3 length: 14 residues. The CDR3 loop reads CASTRTTQGYGYTF. CDR3 sequence (DNA): TGTGCCAGCACCAGAACTACTCAGGGGTATGGCTACACCTTC.

V is TRBV27 and J is TRBJ1-1, with 8 bases matching TRBD1. After removal of 2 bases from V and 5 bases from J, the junction contained 4 bases not matched to a gene. Germline CDR1 and CDR2: MNHEY and SMNVEV (reference sequence). The CDR3 extends over 14 amino acids. CDR3 in amino acids: CASSLRTGRTEAFF. The CDR3 DNA is TGTGCCAGCAGTTTACGGACAGGGAGAACTGAAGCTTTCTTT.

In this sample, this clonotype turned up a few times. This chain connects TRBV5-4 to TRBJ2-1, with 8 bases aligning to TRBD2. CDR1 is SGHNT and CDR2 is YYREEE in the germline V gene (reference sequence). This CDR3 comprises 15 residues. The ends lost 2 bases at V and 9 bases at J; junction bases unmatched: 10. The CDR3 DNA follows: TGTGCCAGCAGCTTCTCGGGACTAGGGGTGGTTGAGCAGTTCTTC. As protein: CASSFSGLGVVEQFF.

This chain uses TRBV28 with TRBJ2-7; 7 bases are a match to TRBD1. Germline CDR1 is MDHEN and CDR2 is SYDVKM. After removal of 9 bases from V and 5 bases from J, the junction contained 7 bases not matched to a gene. CDR3 length: 12 amino acids. In DNA, the CDR3 is TGTGCCAGTAAGGGGGCTGTGGACGAGCAGTACTTC. The encoded protein is CASKGAVDEQYF.

There are a few counts of this clonotype. V and J are TRBV6-5 and TRBJ1-1, with 8 nucleotides matching TRBD1. The germline gives CDR1 MNHEY, CDR2 SVGAGI. The CDR3 runs 12 residues. The V gene end was trimmed by 5 bases and the J gene end by 7 bases; junction bases not matched to a gene: 3. CDR3 coding DNA: TGTGCCAGCAGTGACGGACAGGGTGAAGCTTTCTTT. Translating gives CASSDGQGEAFF.

This clonotype appeared a few times. The gene calls are TRBV18 and TRBJ2-3; tentative D call: TRBD2 (5 bases). The germline V and J ends were trimmed by 0 bases and 5 bases, with 9 bases remaining between them. CDR3 length: 14 amino acids. In germline, CDR1 is KGHSH, CDR2 LQKENI. This CDR3 reads CASSPPHRGDTQYF. CDR3 DNA sequence: TGTGCCAGCTCACCACCTCATCGGGGAGATACGCAGTATTTT.

This clonotype is judged medium-sized. The genes are TRBV29-1 and TRBJ2-7; D is perhaps TRBD1 (6 bases). The germline V gene has CDR1 SQVTM and CDR2 ANQGSEA. CDR3 size: 15 residues. The V gene lost 7 bases and the J gene lost 4 bases, with 23 bases spanning the gap. CDR3 sequence reads: CSATPMAGARYEQYF. The CDR3 DNA reads TGCAGCGCCACACCCATGGCAGGGGCTAGGTACGAGCAGTACTTC.

Concerning this clonotype: Sequence at one end of the junction differs from germline and may be a read error. This chain connects TRBV6-6 to TRBJ2-5; tentatively, D is TRBD1 (6 bases). Germline V gene lookup returns CDR1 MNHNY and CDR2 SVGAGI (reference sequence). This CDR3 has 15 amino acids. CDR3 residues: CASSGGRDHQETQYF. The DNA for the CDR3 is TGCGCCAGCAGTGGGGGCAGAGACCACCAAGAGACCCAGTACTTC.